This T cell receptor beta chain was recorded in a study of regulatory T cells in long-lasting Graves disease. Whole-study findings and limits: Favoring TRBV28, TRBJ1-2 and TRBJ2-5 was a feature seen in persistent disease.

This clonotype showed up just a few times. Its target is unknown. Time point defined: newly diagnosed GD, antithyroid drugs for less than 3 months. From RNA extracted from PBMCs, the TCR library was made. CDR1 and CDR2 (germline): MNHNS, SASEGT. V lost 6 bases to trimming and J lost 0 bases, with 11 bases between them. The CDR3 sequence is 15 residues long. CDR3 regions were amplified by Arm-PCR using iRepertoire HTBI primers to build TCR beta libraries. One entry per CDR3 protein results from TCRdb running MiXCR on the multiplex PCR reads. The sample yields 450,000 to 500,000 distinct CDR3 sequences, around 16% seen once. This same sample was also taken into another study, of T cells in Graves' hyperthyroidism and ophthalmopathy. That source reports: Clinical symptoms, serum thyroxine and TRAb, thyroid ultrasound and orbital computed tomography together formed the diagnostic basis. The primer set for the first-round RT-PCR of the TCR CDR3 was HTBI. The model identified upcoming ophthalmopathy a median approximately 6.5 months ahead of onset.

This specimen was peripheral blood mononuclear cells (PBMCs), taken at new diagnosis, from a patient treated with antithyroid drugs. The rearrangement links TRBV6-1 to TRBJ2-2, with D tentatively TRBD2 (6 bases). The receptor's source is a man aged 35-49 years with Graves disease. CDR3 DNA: TGTGCCAGCAGACAAGGCGGGGCGAACACCGGGGAGCTGTTTTTT. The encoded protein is CASRQGGANTGELFF.